A selection of T cell receptor beta chains follows, all from one sample in a study of early T cells in non-severe SARS-CoV-2 infection. A single record per CDR3 protein comes from TCRdb applying MiXCR to the 5' RACE reads. The repertoire consists of 85,000 to 95,000 distinct CDR3 sequences, with about 15% occurring once and the leading ten covering 0.58%. The sequencing sample was made of whole blood. These receptors were collected from an adult who was a healthcare worker with PCR-confirmed SARS-CoV-2 infection or an uninfected control (not recorded which). Both conserved end residues are part of each CDR3. A D gene is named only where the DNA matches it firmly. Part of the rows lack a size; the others show once, few, many or a class for expanded clones.

V	size	D	J	CDR3	DNA
TRBV6-1	few	NA	TRBJ2-6	CASTLRGTSESSGANVLTF	TGTGCCAGCACCCTAAGGGGAACTTCCGAGAGCTCTGGGGCCAACGTCCTGACTTTC
TRBV5-1	many	NA	TRBJ1-1	CASMVSMNTEAFF	TGCGCCAGCATGGTGTCAATGAACACTGAAGCTTTCTTT
TRBV29-1	many	NA	TRBJ1-5	CSVGDGLLGNQPQHF	TGCAGCGTTGGGGACGGTCTCTTAGGCAATCAGCCCCAGCATTTT
TRBV20-1	many	NA	TRBJ2-3	CSATGGWGGGRLFTDTQYF	TGCAGTGCTACAGGAGGGTGGGGGGGCGGAAGATTATTCACAGATACGCAGTATTTT
TRBV20-1	few	NA	TRBJ2-4	CSARVQTLAKNIQYF	TGCAGTGCTAGAGTACAGACCCTCGCGAAAAACATTCAGTACTTC
TRBV20-1	many	TRBD2	TRBJ2-1	CSAPERGAYNEQFF	TGCAGTGCGCCCGAGCGGGGGGCCTACAATGAGCAGTTCTTC
TRBV18	NA	TRBD2	TRBJ2-5	CASSPNGLAGGNQETQYF	TGTGCCAGCTCACCAAATGGACTAGCGGGGGGTAACCAAGAGACCCAGTACTTC
TRBV24-1	NA	NA	TRBJ2-2	CATSEAWNTGELFF	TGTGCCACCAGTGAGGCGTGGAACACCGGGGAGCTGTTTTTT
TRBV6-2/TRBV6-3	few	NA	TRBJ2-1	CASSSIKMRGAREQFF	TGTGCCAGCAGTTCCATTAAGATGAGAGGGGCTCGGGAGCAGTTCTTC
TRBV5-4	many	NA	TRBJ2-2	CASSEQNTGELFF	TGTGCCAGCAGCGAACAAAACACCGGGGAGCTGTTTTTT
TRBV11-2	few	NA	TRBJ2-1	CASSPIAAYNEQFF	TGTGCCAGCAGCCCAATAGCGGCCTACAATGAGCAGTTCTTC
TRBV7-2	many	NA	TRBJ2-3	CASGTGTDTQYF	TGTGCCAGCGGGACTGGCACAGATACGCAGTATTTT
TRBV12-3/TRBV12-4	few	NA	TRBJ1-1	CASRRQATNTEAFF	TGTGCCAGCAGGAGACAGGCGACGAACACTGAAGCTTTCTTT
TRBV20-1	few	TRBD1	TRBJ1-5	CSVTNGQGSNQPQHF	TGCAGTGTCACGAATGGACAGGGGAGCAATCAGCCCCAGCATTTT
TRBV2	few	TRBD1	TRBJ1-4	CASKRDRGGEKLFF	TGTGCCAGCAAGAGGGACAGGGGTGGTGAAAAACTGTTTTTT
TRBV30	few	NA	TRBJ1-2	CAWSVNGYGYTF	TGTGCCTGGAGTGTTAATGGGTATGGCTACACCTTC
TRBV20-1	NA	TRBD2	TRBJ2-1	CSARVGAASGGRSYNEQFF	TGCAGTGCTAGAGTGGGGGCGGCTAGCGGGGGCCGCTCCTACAATGAGCAGTTCTTC
TRBV18	few	TRBD1	TRBJ2-1	CASSPLGQGTYNKQFF	TGTGCCAGCTCACCACTGGGACAGGGAACCTACAATAAGCAGTTCTTC
TRBV2	NA	NA	TRBJ2-4	CASSALGGTAKNIQYF	TGTGCCAGCAGCGCGTTGGGCGGGACAGCCAAAAACATTCAGTACTTC
TRBV5-1	NA	TRBD2	TRBJ2-3	CASRRTSGEGDLRAQYF	TGCGCCAGTAGGAGGACTAGCGGGGAGGGGGACCTGAGGGCGCAGTATTTT
TRBV5-1	NA	TRBD1	TRBJ1-1	CASSEYYVPGQVSATEAFF	TGCGCCAGCAGCGAATACTACGTCCCGGGACAGGTCTCCGCCACTGAAGCTTTCTTT
TRBV20-1	NA	TRBD2	TRBJ2-5	CSAPSGGVETQYF	TGCAGTGCCCCTAGCGGGGGGGTAGAGACCCAGTACTTC
TRBV25-1	few	TRBD1	TRBJ1-2	CASSADRGRGYGYTF	TGTGCCAGCAGTGCTGACAGGGGGCGAGGCTATGGCTACACCTTC
TRBV4-1	NA	NA	TRBJ1-4	CASSQAPGRGDEKLFF	TGCGCCAGCAGCCAAGCCCCAGGGCGGGGTGATGAAAAACTGTTTTTT
TRBV27	NA	TRBD2	TRBJ2-4	CASSLDPSGEKNIQYF	TGTGCCAGCAGTTTAGATCCTAGCGGGGAAAAAAACATTCAGTACTTC
TRBV7-2	NA	NA	TRBJ2-5	CASSLYSSETQYF	TGTGCCAGCAGCTTGTACTCCTCAGAGACCCAGTACTTC
TRBV20-1	many	NA	TRBJ1-3	CSASDLNAGNTIYF	TGCAGTGCTAGTGACCTAAACGCTGGAAACACCATATATTTT
TRBV5-1	NA	TRBD1	TRBJ1-1	CASTTSGGKNTEAFF	TGCGCCAGCACAACTTCAGGGGGGAAGAACACTGAAGCTTTCTTT
TRBV20-1	NA	NA	TRBJ1-2	CSARPGGAAPTYGYTF	TGCAGTGCTAGACCGGGGGGGGCGGCCCCCACCTATGGCTACACCTTC
TRBV6-1	once	TRBD2	TRBJ2-3	CASSAASGGATDTQYF	TGTGCCAGCAGTGCTGCGAGCGGGGGGGCCACAGATACGCAGTATTTT
TRBV19	few	NA	TRBJ2-5	CASSKGPERAETQYF	TGTGCCAGTAGTAAAGGCCCCGAACGGGCAGAGACCCAGTACTTC
TRBV4-1	NA	NA	TRBJ1-1	CASSPPTLGFEAFF	TGCGCCAGCAGCCCACCGACATTAGGTTTTGAAGCTTTCTTT
TRBV30	many	NA	TRBJ2-1	CAWSDEQFF	TGTGCCTGGTCCGATGAGCAGTTCTTC
TRBV20-1	many	TRBD1	TRBJ2-1	CSARIRDRRSYNEQFF	TGCAGTGCTAGGATAAGGGACAGGAGGTCTTACAATGAGCAGTTCTTC
TRBV6-1	many	TRBD1	TRBJ1-5	CASRDLLGQNSNQPQHF	TGTGCCAGCAGAGACCTTTTGGGACAGAATAGCAATCAGCCCCAGCATTTT
TRBV29-1	few	TRBD1	TRBJ2-2	CSVRSGQRTGELFF	TGCAGCGTAAGGTCGGGACAGAGGACCGGGGAGCTGTTTTTT
TRBV5-4	NA	NA	TRBJ1-1	CASSLEIRGATEAFF	TGTGCCAGCAGCTTGGAGATCCGGGGAGCAACTGAAGCTTTCTTT
TRBV5-6	few	NA	TRBJ2-5	CASSLPSAQETQYF	TGTGCCAGCAGCTTACCTAGCGCTCAAGAGACCCAGTACTTC
TRBV3-1	few	NA	TRBJ2-4	CASSQAGQYNIQYF	TGTGCCAGCAGCCAAGCGGGACAATACAACATTCAGTACTTC
TRBV30	NA	TRBD1	TRBJ1-5	CAWSEGQYNQPQHF	TGTGCCTGGAGTGAGGGACAGTATAATCAGCCCCAGCATTTT
TRBV30	few	TRBD2	TRBJ2-5	CASSAGSGGIQETQYF	TGTGCCTCTTCGGCGGGAAGCGGGGGCATCCAAGAGACCCAGTACTTC
TRBV11-2	NA	TRBD2	TRBJ2-3	CASRRLAGGSTTDTQYF	TGTGCCAGCAGACGCCTAGCGGGGGGCTCTACGACAGATACGCAGTATTTT
TRBV7-8	many	NA	TRBJ2-2	CASSLNLDYSNTGELFF	TGTGCCAGCAGCTTAAATCTGGACTACTCGAACACCGGGGAGCTGTTTTTT
TRBV4-1	few	TRBD2	TRBJ2-3	CASSQWGDYTDTQYF	TGCGCCAGCAGCCAATGGGGGGACTACACAGATACGCAGTATTTT
TRBV12-3/TRBV12-4	NA	TRBD1	TRBJ1-5	CASNPSGGANQPQHF	TGTGCCAGCAACCCCTCAGGGGGGGCTAATCAGCCCCAGCATTTT
TRBV10-3	NA	NA	TRBJ2-5	CAISESGAKETQYF	TGTGCCATCAGTGAGTCAGGGGCTAAAGAGACCCAGTACTTC
TRBV11-3	many	NA	TRBJ2-3	CASSLDEGTDTQYF	TGTGCCAGCAGCTTAGATGAGGGCACAGATACGCAGTATTTT
TRBV6-6	many	NA	TRBJ1-1	CASRHPRGTEAFF	TGTGCCAGCAGACACCCTCGGGGGACTGAAGCTTTCTTT
TRBV20-1	few	NA	TRBJ2-6	CSARQGPDLSGANVLTF	TGCAGTGCTCGACAAGGCCCCGACCTCTCTGGGGCCAACGTCCTGACTTTC
TRBV14	NA	NA	TRBJ1-3	CASSQDGQGNTIYF	TGTGCCAGCAGCCAAGATGGGCAGGGAAACACCATATATTTT